One sample yielded the 10 T cell receptor beta chains listed below, sequenced in a study of beta chain features in type 1 diabetes. Expressed TCRB transcripts were sequenced after all isolated RNA was converted to cDNA. Profiling relied on immunoSEQ multiplex PCR, and the TCRdb table lists in-frame clones only, not all of them. Counted here are around 430,000 clones, about 32% occurring once; the ten biggest clones make up 0.05% to 0.065%. Sequencing input: naive CD4+ T cells from blood. The receptors shown here come from a man between 18 and 29 years old in good health.

This clone was picked up a small number of times. The chain combines TRBV18 with TRBJ2-7; no firm D call. The CDR3 covers 14 residues. In germline, CDR1 is KGHSH, CDR2 LQKENI. The ends were cut back, 5 bases at V and 3 bases at J, with 14 bases in the middle. The CDR3 spells CASSTPQLVYEQYF. CDR3 bases: TGTGCCAGCTCAACCCCCCAGCTTGTCTACGAGCAGTACTTC.

This clone was recorded a few times. The gene calls are TRBV7-2 and TRBJ1-1; 7 nucleotides line up with TRBD1. V was clipped by 6 bases and J by 11 bases; unmatched bases: 12. Germline assignment: CDR1 SGHTA and CDR2 FQGNSA. The CDR3 loop spans 13 amino acids. Here the CDR3 DNA reads TGTGCCAGCAGGTCGGACAGGACCGCTGGGGCTTTCTTT. This codes for CASRSDRTAGAFF.

The chain joins TRBV27 to TRBJ1-3, with a possible D match to TRBD1 (5 bases). Trimming took off 5 bases at V and 1 base at J, with 12 bases between the two ends. There are 15 residues in the CDR3. Germline-derived CDR1 and CDR2 are MNHEY and SMNVEV (reference sequence). The chain's CDR3 is CASSPHGGSGNTIYF. CDR3 in DNA: TGTGCCAGCAGTCCCCATGGGGGGTCTGGAAACACCATATATTTT.

V usage is TRBV29-1 and J usage is TRBJ2-7; D not certain. This CDR3 has 14 amino acids. Germline lookup yields CDR1 SQVTM and CDR2 ANQGSEA. The germline V and J ends were trimmed by 7 bases and 3 bases, with 19 bases remaining between them. CDR3 DNA sequence: TGCAGCGGCGGACCCGGACCCACCAGCTACGAGCAGTACTTC. Its translation is CSGGPGPTSYEQYF.

The rearrangement joins TRBV28 to TRBJ2-5, with D perhaps matching TRBD2 (5 bases). Germline CDR1 is MDHEN and CDR2 is SYDVKM. The CDR3 extends over 13 amino acids. V lost 10 bases and J 3 bases, leaving 15 bases between the germline ends. The CDR3 spells CATTYPGKETQYF. The CDR3 region has the DNA TGTGCCACGACCTACCCCGGGAAAGAGACCCAGTACTTC.

This chain connects TRBV6-1 to TRBJ2-7; 7 bases line up with TRBD1. Germline CDR1 is MNHNS and CDR2 is SASEGT. The CDR3 runs 15 residues. V shed 4 bases and J 0 bases; nucleotides not matched to a gene: 6. The CDR3 loop is CASSAQGDYSYEQYF. The DNA for the CDR3 is TGTGCCAGCAGTGCCCAGGGGGATTACTCCTACGAGCAGTACTTC.

This clone was seen a handful of times. The V gene is TRBV2, the J gene TRBJ2-1; TRBD1 or TRBD2 may be the D gene (5 bases each). Germline CDR1 reads SNHLY; CDR2 reads FYNNEI. V lost 2 bases to trimming and J lost 0 bases, with 14 bases between them. CDR3 length equals 17 residues. The CDR3 is CASSEYGTLSSYNEQFF. The CDR3 DNA follows: TGTGCCAGCAGTGAATACGGGACCCTGAGCTCCTACAATGAGCAGTTCTTC.

This clone was detected a few times. V is TRBV4-1 and J is TRBJ2-7; TRBD2 might be the D (6 bases). The CDR3 extends over 15 amino acids. Germline V gives CDR1 MGHRA, CDR2 YSYEKL. V shed 0 bases and J shed 3 bases, with 12 bases lying between them. For the CDR3, the DNA is TGCGCCAGCAGCCAAGAACCCCGGGGGAACTACGAGCAGTACTTC. Its protein product is CASSQEPRGNYEQYF.

This clone was seen a few times. This chain uses TRBV30 with TRBJ2-4; a possible D gene is TRBD2 (5 bases). The CDR3 has 14 amino acids. Germline CDR1 is GTSNPN and CDR2 is SVGIG (reference sequence). With 5 bases removed from V and 8 bases from J, the gap between germline ends came to 19 bases. CDR3 nucleotides: TGTGCCTGGGTCCCAGGACTCGTCAGAGACATTCAGTACTTC. This encodes CAWVPGLVRDIQYF. Combining the CDR3 with reference TRBV30 and TRBJ2-4 gives the whole variable domain SQTIHQWPATLVQPVGSPLSLECTVEGTSNPNLYWYRQAAGRGLQLLFYSVGIGQISSEVPQNLSASRPQDRQFILSSKKLLLSDSGFYLCAWVPGLVRDIQYFGAGTRLSVL.

DNA for the CDR3: TGCAGCGTTAAAGCCCGGTTTACGGAGCAGTACTTC. This translates into CSVKARFTEQYF. V is TRBV29-1 and J is TRBJ2-7; D gene ambiguous. V lost 5 bases and J lost 7, with 15 bases in between. Germline-derived CDR1 and CDR2 are SQVTM and ANQGSEA. The length of the CDR3 is 12 residues.